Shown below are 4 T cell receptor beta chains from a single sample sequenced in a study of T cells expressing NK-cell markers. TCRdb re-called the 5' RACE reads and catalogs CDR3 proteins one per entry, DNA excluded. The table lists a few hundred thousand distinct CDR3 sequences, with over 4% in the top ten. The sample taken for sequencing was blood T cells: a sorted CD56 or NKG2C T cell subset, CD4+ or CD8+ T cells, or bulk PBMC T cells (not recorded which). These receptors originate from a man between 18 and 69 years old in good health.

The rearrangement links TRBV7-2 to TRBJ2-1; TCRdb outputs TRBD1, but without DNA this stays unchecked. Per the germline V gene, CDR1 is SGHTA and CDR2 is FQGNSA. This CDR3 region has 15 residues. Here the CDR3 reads CASSFAGGTGNEQFF. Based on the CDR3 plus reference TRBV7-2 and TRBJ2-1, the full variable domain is GAGVSQSPSNKVTEKGKDVELRCDPISGHTALYWYRQSLGQGLEFLIYFQGNSAPDKSGLPSDRFSAERTGGSVSTLTIQRTQQEDSAVYLCASSFAGGTGNEQFFGPGTRLTVL.

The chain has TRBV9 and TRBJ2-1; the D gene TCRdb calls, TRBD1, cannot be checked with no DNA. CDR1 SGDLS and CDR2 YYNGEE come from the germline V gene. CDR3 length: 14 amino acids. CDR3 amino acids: CASSPSDRHNEQFF.

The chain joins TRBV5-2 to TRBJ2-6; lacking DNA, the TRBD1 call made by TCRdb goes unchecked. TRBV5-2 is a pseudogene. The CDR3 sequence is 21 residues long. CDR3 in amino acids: CASTSSGQGRQRGVGANVLTF.

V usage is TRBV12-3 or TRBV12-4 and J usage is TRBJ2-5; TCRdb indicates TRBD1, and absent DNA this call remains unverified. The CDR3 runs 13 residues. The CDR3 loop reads CASRPSGVETQYF.